Following are 8 T cell receptor beta chains from one sample sequenced in a study of T cells in Graves' hyperthyroidism and ophthalmopathy. Regions amplified from RNA transcripts were the TCR beta CDR3 regions. Using the HTBI primer set, a first-round RT-PCR was run on the TCR CDR3. Each CDR3 protein is one row after TCRdb ran MiXCR on the multiplex PCR reads. There are approximately 300,000 distinct CDR3 sequences in the sample; approximately 19% occur only once, and roughly 39% lies in the top ten. The sample taken for sequencing was blood. These receptors came from a man aged 45-60 years with Graves' ophthalmopathy.

This clonotype was seen more than once but under ten times. The genes are TRBV29-1 and TRBJ2-1, with 7 bases aligning to TRBD2. With V trimmed by 4 bases and J by 5 bases, 17 bases remained unmatched. Germline loops: CDR1 SQVTM, CDR2 ANQGSEA. The CDR3 is made up of 17 amino acids. The CDR3 bases are TGCAGCGTTGGAGGTAGCGGGTGGCCCCTTCTCGACAATGAGCAGTTCTTC. This sequence encodes CSVGGSGWPLLDNEQFF.

This clonotype was seen ten or more times. The CDR3 sequence: CATSRDSGYEQYF. The CDR3 nucleotides read TGTGCCACCAGCAGAGATAGTGGCTACGAGCAGTACTTC. V usage is TRBV15 and J usage is TRBJ2-7; D not resolved. The V end was cut by 0 bases, the J end by 3 bases, with 6 bases between. This CDR3 is built from 13 residues. In germline, CDR1 is LNHNV, CDR2 YYDKDF (reference sequence).

The chain employs TRBV20-1 and TRBJ2-6; D possibly corresponds to TRBD2 (6 bases). This CDR3 is 15 amino acids long. Germline CDR1 DFQATT, CDR2 SNEGSKA (reference sequence). With 1 base removed from V and 1 base from J, the gap between germline ends came to 8 bases. DNA of the CDR3: TGCAGTGCTAGAGTGGGGGGATCTGGGGCCAACGTCCTGACTTTC. Protein sequence: CSARVGGSGANVLTF.

This clonotype was detected a few times. The chain uses TRBV28 and TRBJ2-3; 11 bases map to TRBD2. Looked up from germline, CDR1 is MDHEN and CDR2 is SYDVKM. The CDR3 contains 17 residues. V shed 8 bases and J 2 bases; nucleotides not matched to a gene: 12. As DNA, the CDR3 is TGTGCCAGCGACCAGGGGATAGCGGGAGGGTTCACAGATACGCAGTATTTT. Encoded protein: CASDQGIAGGFTDTQYF. Full variable domain (outside the CDR3, taken from reference TRBV28 and TRBJ2-3): DVKVTQSSRYLVKRTGEKVFLECVQDMDHENMFWYRQDPGLGLRLIYFSYDVKMKEKGDIPEGYSVSREKKERFSLILESASTNQTSMYLCASDQGIAGGFTDTQYFGPGTRLTVL.

This sequence joins TRBV12-5 and TRBJ1-1; D is unclear. The CDR3 extends over 16 amino acids. Trimming took 0 bases from V and 8 from J, leaving 19 bases between them. CDR1 and CDR2 (germline): LGHNT, FRNRAP. The CDR3 nucleotides read TGTGCTAGTGGTTTGGTATCATTCGAGAGGGTGGTGGAAGCTTTCTTT. Amino acids: CASGLVSFERVVEAFF. Together with reference TRBV12-5 and TRBJ1-1, the CDR3 gives the full variable domain: DARVTQTPRHKVTEMGQEVTMRCQPILGHNTVFWYRQTMMQGLELLAYFRNRAPLDDSGMPKDRFSAEMPDATLATLKIQPSEPRDSAVYFCASGLVSFERVVEAFFGQGTRLTVV.

This clonotype appeared many times. This chain links TRBV28 with TRBJ2-3; no clear D. Trimming took off 6 bases at V and 7 bases at J, with 20 bases between the two ends. The CDR3 sequence is 15 residues long. Per the germline V gene, CDR1 is MDHEN and CDR2 is SYDVKM. The chain's CDR3 is CASSPHEARANTQYF. The CDR3 bases are TGTGCCAGCAGCCCCCACGAGGCCCGGGCAAATACGCAGTATTTT.

The chain employs TRBV9 and TRBJ2-3; 14 bases map to TRBD2. Germline V lookup: CDR1 SGDLS, CDR2 YYNGEE. The CDR3 spans 16 residues. V lost 3 bases to trimming and J lost 4 bases; unmatched junction nucleotides: 4. The CDR3 DNA reads TGTGCCAGCAGCGAGACTAGCGGGAGGGCCGCAGATACGCAGTATTTT. Protein product: CASSETSGRAADTQYF.

The chain uses TRBV6-1 and TRBJ1-1, with D unresolved. Germline V lookup: CDR1 MNHNS, CDR2 SASEGT. The V gene lost 6 bases and the J gene lost 2 bases, with 16 bases spanning the gap. The CDR3 extends over 15 amino acids. The CDR3 coding sequence is TGTGCCAGCAGACCCTCCGGACGGGGAAACACTGAAGCTTTCTTT. Protein product: CASRPSGRGNTEAFF.